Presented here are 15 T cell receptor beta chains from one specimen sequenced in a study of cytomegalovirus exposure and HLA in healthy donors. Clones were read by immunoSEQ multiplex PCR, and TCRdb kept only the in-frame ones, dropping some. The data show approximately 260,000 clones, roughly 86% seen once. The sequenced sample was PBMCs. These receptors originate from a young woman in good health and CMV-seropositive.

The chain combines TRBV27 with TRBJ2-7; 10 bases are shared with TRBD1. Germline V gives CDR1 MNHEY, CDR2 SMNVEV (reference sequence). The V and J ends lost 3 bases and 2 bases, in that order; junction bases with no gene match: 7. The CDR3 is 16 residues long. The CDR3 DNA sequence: TGTGCCAGCAGTTTGGGGGAAGGACAGGGGGCCTACGAGCAGTACTTC. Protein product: CASSLGEGQGAYEQYF.

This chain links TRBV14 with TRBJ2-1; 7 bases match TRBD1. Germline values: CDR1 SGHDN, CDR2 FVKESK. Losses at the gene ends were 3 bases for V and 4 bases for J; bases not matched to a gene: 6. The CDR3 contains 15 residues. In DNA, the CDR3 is TGTGCCAGCAGCCATTCAGGGGGAATTTACAATGAGCAGTTCTTC. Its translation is CASSHSGGIYNEQFF.

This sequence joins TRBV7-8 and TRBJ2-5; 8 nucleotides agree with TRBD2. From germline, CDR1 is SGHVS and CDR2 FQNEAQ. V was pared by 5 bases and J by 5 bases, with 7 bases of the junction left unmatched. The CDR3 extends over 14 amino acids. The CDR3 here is CASSRAGVHETQYF. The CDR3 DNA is TGTGCCAGCAGCAGAGCGGGAGTTCACGAGACCCAGTACTTC.

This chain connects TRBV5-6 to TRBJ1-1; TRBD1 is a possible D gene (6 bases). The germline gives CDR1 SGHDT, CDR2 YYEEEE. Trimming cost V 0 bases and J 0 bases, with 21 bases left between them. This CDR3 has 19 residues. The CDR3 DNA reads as TGTGCCAGCAGCTTGGGATCGGGGGGCGTCCTTCCTCTGAACACTGAAGCTTTCTTT. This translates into CASSLGSGGVLPLNTEAFF.

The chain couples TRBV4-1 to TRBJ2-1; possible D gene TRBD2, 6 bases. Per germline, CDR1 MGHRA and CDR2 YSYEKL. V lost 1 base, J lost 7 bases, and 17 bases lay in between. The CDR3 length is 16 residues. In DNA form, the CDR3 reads TGCGCCAGCAGCCAAGTCGCGGGAACGGATAGGAATGAGCAGTTCTTC. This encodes CASSQVAGTDRNEQFF.

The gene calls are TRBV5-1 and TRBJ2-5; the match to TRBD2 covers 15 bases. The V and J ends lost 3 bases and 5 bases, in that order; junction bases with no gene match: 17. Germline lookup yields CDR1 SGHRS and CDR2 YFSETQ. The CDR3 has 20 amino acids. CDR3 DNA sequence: TGCGCCAGCAGCTGGACGGAAGGACTAGCGGGAGGGCAAAGTTGGGAGACCCAGTACTTC. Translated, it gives CASSWTEGLAGGQSWETQYF.

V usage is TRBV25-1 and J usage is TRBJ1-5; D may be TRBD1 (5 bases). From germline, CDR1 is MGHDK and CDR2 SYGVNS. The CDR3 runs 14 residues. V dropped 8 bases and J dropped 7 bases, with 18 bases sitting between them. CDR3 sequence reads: CASQAGGSRQPQHF. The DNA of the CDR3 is TGTGCCAGCCAAGCCGGGGGGAGTAGGCAGCCCCAGCATTTT. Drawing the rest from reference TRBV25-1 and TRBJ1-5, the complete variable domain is EADIYQTPRYLVIGTGKKITLECSQTMGHDKMYWYQQDPGMELHLIHYSYGVNSTEKGDLSSESTVSRIRTEHFPLTLESARPSHTSQYLCASQAGGSRQPQHFGDGTRLSIL.

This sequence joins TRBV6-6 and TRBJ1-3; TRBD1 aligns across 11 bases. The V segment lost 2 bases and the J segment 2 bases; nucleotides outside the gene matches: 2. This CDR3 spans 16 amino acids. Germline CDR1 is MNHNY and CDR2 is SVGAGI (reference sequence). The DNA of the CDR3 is TGTGCCAGCAGTTACGGGGGACAGGGGGCTGGAAACACCATATATTTT. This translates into CASSYGGQGAGNTIYF.

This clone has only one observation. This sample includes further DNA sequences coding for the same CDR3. CDR3 in DNA: TGTGCCAGCAGTTTAACCGGGTACGAGCAGTACTTC. As protein: CASSLTGYEQYF. J is TRBJ2-7 and V is TRBV28; unclear D gene. Trimming shortened V by 2 bases and J by 4 bases, and 6 bases separated the two germline ends. Per the germline V gene, CDR1 is MDHEN and CDR2 is SYDVKM. The CDR3 is made up of 12 amino acids.

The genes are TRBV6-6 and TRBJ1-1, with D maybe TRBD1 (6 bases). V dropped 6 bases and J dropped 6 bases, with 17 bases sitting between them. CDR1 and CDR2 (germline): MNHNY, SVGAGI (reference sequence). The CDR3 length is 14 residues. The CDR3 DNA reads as TGTGCCAGCAGCCACCCGAGGGGGAATGCTGAAGCTTTCTTT. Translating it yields CASSHPRGNAEAFF.

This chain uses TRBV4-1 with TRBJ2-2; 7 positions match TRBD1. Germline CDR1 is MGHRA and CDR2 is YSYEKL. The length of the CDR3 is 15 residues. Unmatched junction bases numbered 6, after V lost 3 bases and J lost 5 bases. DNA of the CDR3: TGCGCCAGCAGCCACCGACAGGGAGCTACCGGGGAGCTGTTTTTT. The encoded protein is CASSHRQGATGELFF.

CDR3 region: CASSERRTQETQYF. In DNA form, the CDR3 reads TGTGCCAGCAGTGAAAGGAGAACACAAGAGACCCAGTACTTC. The rearrangement uses TRBV2 and TRBJ2-5; D is unresolved. The germline V and J ends were trimmed by 2 bases and 2 bases, with 9 bases remaining between them. The CDR3 has 14 residues. Germline CDR1 SNHLY, CDR2 FYNNEI.

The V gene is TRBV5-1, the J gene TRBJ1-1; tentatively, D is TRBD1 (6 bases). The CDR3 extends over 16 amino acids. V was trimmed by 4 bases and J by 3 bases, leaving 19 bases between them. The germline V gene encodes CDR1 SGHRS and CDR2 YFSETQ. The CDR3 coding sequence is TGCGCCAGCAGCAAGGATCAACAGGGTAAGGACACTGAAGCTTTCTTT. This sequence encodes CASSKDQQGKDTEAFF.

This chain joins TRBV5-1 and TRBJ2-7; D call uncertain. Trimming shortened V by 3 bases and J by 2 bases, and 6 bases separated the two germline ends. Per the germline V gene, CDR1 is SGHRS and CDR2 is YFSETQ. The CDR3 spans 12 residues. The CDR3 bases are TGCGCCAGCAGCTCTCTCCCCTACGAGCAGTACTTC. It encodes CASSSLPYEQYF.

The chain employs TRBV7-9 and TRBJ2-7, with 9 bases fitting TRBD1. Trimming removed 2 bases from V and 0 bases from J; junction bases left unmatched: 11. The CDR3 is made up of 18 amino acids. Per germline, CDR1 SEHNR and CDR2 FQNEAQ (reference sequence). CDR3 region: CASSLPGTGNPSSYEQYF. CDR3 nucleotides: TGTGCCAGCAGCTTACCTGGGACAGGGAACCCCTCCTCCTACGAGCAGTACTTC.